The 4 T cell receptor beta chains in this list originate from one sample, sequenced in a study of T cell changes during pregnancy in multiple sclerosis. The repertoire was sequenced with immunoSEQ multiplex PCR; TCRdb's copy has only in-frame clones and lacks some. The sample lists under 90,000 clones, around 94% occurring once. The specimen was peripheral blood, collected in the second trimester of pregnancy. The receptors here all came from a female donor in good health, enrolled as a control in a pregnancy study.

J is TRBJ1-3 and V is TRBV28; D not certain. The CDR3 consists of 13 residues. The V and J ends lost 7 bases and 5 bases respectively, with 12 bases between them. Germline CDR1 MDHEN, CDR2 SYDVKM. The CDR3 loop is CASTVGHRNTIYF. The CDR3 DNA reads TGTGCCAGCACGGTTGGGCATCGAAACACCATATATTTT.

The chain couples TRBV2 to TRBJ2-1, with 10 bases that match TRBD2. CDR3 length: 15 residues. Germline-derived CDR1 and CDR2 are SNHLY and FYNNEI. V lost 4 bases to trimming and J lost 6 bases; unmatched junction nucleotides: 6. The CDR3 spells CASSGTSGMGNEQFF. CDR3 coding DNA: TGTGCCAGCAGTGGCACTAGCGGGATGGGCAATGAGCAGTTCTTC.

The chain employs TRBV5-1 and TRBJ2-7; perhaps TRBD2 as D (5 bases). V lost 3 bases and J 2 bases, leaving 9 bases between the germline ends. Germline values: CDR1 SGHRS, CDR2 YFSETQ. The CDR3 length is 13 residues. The CDR3 protein is CASSWAGTYEQYF. DNA of the CDR3: TGCGCCAGCAGCTGGGCCGGGACCTACGAGCAGTACTTC. The full variable domain, completed using reference TRBV5-1 and TRBJ2-7, is KAGVTQTPRYLIKTRGQQVTLSCSPISGHRSVSWYQQTPGQGLQFLFEYFSETQRNKGNFPGRFSGRQFSNSRSEMNVSTLELGDSALYLCASSWAGTYEQYFGPGTRLTVT.

J is TRBJ2-7 and V is TRBV7-9, with 7 positions matching TRBD2. Germline V lookup: CDR1 SEHNR, CDR2 FQNEAQ (reference sequence). CDR3 length: 13 residues. V lost 3 bases, J lost 5 bases, and 4 bases stayed unmatched. The CDR3 DNA reads TGTGCCAGCAGCTTCGGGCGGGAGAACGAGCAGTACTTC. The encoded protein is CASSFGRENEQYF.